Following are 22 T cell receptor beta chains from one sample sequenced in a study of T-cell reconstitution after alpha-beta-depleted transplantation in children. Unique molecular identifiers were incorporated during preparation of the TCRbeta library. TCRdb independently ran MiXCR on the PCR reads; one entry per CDR3 protein. The sample yields about 360,000 distinct CDR3 sequences, about an eighth seen once. The input for sequencing was PBMCs, taken from the stem cell graft. These receptors all stem from a human donor who donated a stem cell graft to a child with Fanconi anemia.

The rearrangement links TRBV10-3 to TRBJ1-3; D call uncertain. V was cut by 2 bases and J by 0 bases, with 5 bases left in between. Germline assignment: CDR1 ENHRY and CDR2 SYGVKD. CDR3 size: 14 residues. The CDR3 DNA reads as TGTGCCATCAGTGAGGTCTTCTCTGGAAACACCATATATTTT. It translates to CAISEVFSGNTIYF.

This clonotype was picked up many times. The chain couples TRBV7-9 to TRBJ2-1; 8 positions agree with TRBD1. The germline CDR1 and CDR2 sequences are SEHNR and FQNEAQ (reference sequence). This CDR3 spans 14 amino acids. V lost 1 base, J lost 9 bases, and 5 bases stayed unmatched. CDR3 in DNA: TGTGCCAGCAGCTTAGGGACAGGGAACGGTGAGCAGTTCTTC. Its translation: CASSLGTGNGEQFF. The full variable domain, with the rest looked up from reference TRBV7-9 and TRBJ2-1, is DTGVSQNPRHKITKRGQNVTFRCDPISEHNRLYWYRQTLGQGPEFLTYFQNEAQLEKSRLLSDRFSAERPKGSFSTLEIQRTEQGDSAMYLCASSLGTGNGEQFFGPGTRLTVL.

V is TRBV20-1 and J is TRBJ2-1; 11 bases align to TRBD2. CDR3 size: 15 residues. Per germline, CDR1 DFQATT and CDR2 SNEGSKA (reference sequence). V gave up 5 bases and J gave up 4 bases; unmatched junction bases: 7. In nucleotides, the CDR3 is TGCAGTGCTCATAGCGGGGGGGCTTCTTACAATGAGCAGTTCTTC. Translating gives CSAHSGGASYNEQFF.

The chain combines TRBV14 with TRBJ2-7, with 11 bases aligning to TRBD1. Germline CDR1 and CDR2: SGHDN and FVKESK. Trimming removed 4 bases from V and 2 bases from J; junction bases left unmatched: 4. The CDR3 is made up of 15 amino acids. As DNA, the CDR3 is TGTGCCAGCAGCCGGTCGGGACAGGGGGCCTACGAGCAGTACTTC. It encodes CASSRSGQGAYEQYF.

The sample holds many counts of this clonotype. The chain recombines TRBV7-6 with TRBJ1-3; the D is unclear. The CDR3 runs to 15 residues. In germline, CDR1 is SGHVS, CDR2 FNYEAQ. V lost 5 bases and J 0 bases, leaving 11 bases between the germline ends. The CDR3 reads CASSADGYSGNTIYF. DNA for the CDR3: TGTGCCAGCAGCGCCGACGGATACTCTGGAAACACCATATATTTT.

This clonotype appeared many times. The chain joins TRBV28 to TRBJ2-1; D assignment may be TRBD1 or TRBD2 (5 bases each). Trimming pared 4 bases from V and 10 bases from J, leaving 14 bases between. Germline values: CDR1 MDHEN, CDR2 SYDVKM. The CDR3 runs 13 residues. CDR3 sequence: CASSYGQGVEQFF. The CDR3 coding sequence is TGTGCCAGCAGTTACGGCCAGGGAGTGGAGCAGTTCTTC.

V usage is TRBV19 and J usage is TRBJ2-2; D perhaps matches TRBD2 (5 bases). The CDR3 has 14 residues. Germline CDR1 reads LNHDA; CDR2 reads SQIVND (reference sequence). V was clipped by 9 bases and J by 0 bases, with 11 bases between them. CDR3 in DNA: TGTGCCAGCCGACTACTTTCGAACACCGGGGAGCTGTTTTTT. Encoded protein: CASRLLSNTGELFF.

The V call is TRBV19, the J call TRBJ1-1; 7 nucleotides align to TRBD1. Germline V lookup: CDR1 LNHDA, CDR2 SQIVND (reference sequence). This CDR3 has 18 amino acids. Trimming at V came to 4 bases and at J to 4 bases, leaving 18 bases not matched to a gene. CDR3: CASSTGRQGRGVSTEAFF. CDR3 nucleotides: TGTGCCAGTAGTACCGGGCGACAGGGAAGGGGAGTCAGCACTGAAGCTTTCTTT.

This clonotype was detected ten times or more. This rearrangement joins TRBV15 to TRBJ2-2; TRBD1 matches at 9 bases. The V gene's germline CDR1 is LNHNV and CDR2 YYDKDF (reference sequence). The CDR3 sequence is 16 residues long. J lost 5 bases, V lost 2 bases, and 6 bases had no gene match. CDR3: CATSRRDRGETGELFF. The CDR3 nucleotides read TGTGCCACCAGCAGACGTGACAGGGGGGAGACCGGGGAGCTGTTTTTT.

The V gene is TRBV29-1, the J gene TRBJ1-2; unclear D gene. The CDR3 loop spans 14 amino acids. Trimming took off 3 bases at V and 8 bases at J, with 19 bases between the two ends. Germline CDR1 is SQVTM and CDR2 is ANQGSEA. The CDR3 is CSVDFGELGRGYTF. In nucleotides, the CDR3 is TGCAGCGTTGACTTTGGGGAGCTCGGGCGGGGCTACACCTTC.

This clonotype was seen many times. The V call is TRBV4-2, the J call TRBJ2-2; a weak D match, TRBD2 (5 bases). V lost 2 bases, J lost 2 bases, and 9 bases lay in between. The CDR3 consists of 15 residues. CDR1 LGHNA and CDR2 YNFKEQ come from the germline V gene. Written as DNA, the CDR3 is TGTGCCAGCAGCCAAAGTCCTAGCAACACCGGGGAGCTGTTTTTT. Its translation is CASSQSPSNTGELFF.

This clonotype has just a few counts. The chain has TRBV11-2 and TRBJ2-4, with D possibly matching TRBD1 (6 bases). V was shortened by 5 bases and J by 6 bases, with 20 bases between the two germline ends. The germline V gene encodes CDR1 SGHAT and CDR2 FQNNGV. This CDR3 has 16 residues. The CDR3 protein is CASSHPTGPGGNIQYF. DNA for the CDR3: TGTGCCAGCAGCCACCCGACAGGACCTGGGGGAAACATTCAGTACTTC.

The genes are TRBV19 and TRBJ2-1; D call uncertain. The CDR3 runs 13 residues. Germline values: CDR1 LNHDA, CDR2 SQIVND (reference sequence). V lost 2 bases and J lost 9, with 11 bases in between. The CDR3 sequence is CASSITPFGEQFF. The CDR3 DNA reads TGTGCCAGTAGTATAACCCCCTTTGGTGAGCAGTTCTTC.

This clonotype appeared a few times. The genes are TRBV4-3 and TRBJ2-2, with 7 nucleotides matching TRBD2. The CDR3 totals 15 residues. With 2 bases clipped from V and 1 base from J, the junction kept 1 base outside the gene matches. CDR1 and CDR2 from the germline V gene are LGHNA and YSLEER. CDR3 sequence: CASSQIAGNTGELFF. The DNA of the CDR3 is TGCGCCAGCAGCCAAATAGCGGGGAACACCGGGGAGCTGTTTTTT.

This clonotype was detected many times. The chain combines TRBV5-1 with TRBJ2-3, with D possibly being TRBD2 (5 bases). Trimming stripped 6 bases from V and 2 bases from J, with 10 bases between. Per germline, CDR1 SGHRS and CDR2 YFSETQ. CDR3 size: 13 residues. CDR3 DNA sequence: TGCGCCAGCAACGGGGATAACACAGATACGCAGTATTTT. Residues: CASNGDNTDTQYF.

The chain is built from TRBV12-3 or TRBV12-4 and TRBJ2-5; 9 bases line up with TRBD2. This CDR3 is 15 amino acids long. V lost 5 bases to trimming and J lost 1 base; unmatched junction nucleotides: 5. The CDR3 sequence: CASSPGTSIQETQYF. CDR3 in DNA: TGTGCCAGCAGTCCCGGGACTAGCATCCAAGAGACCCAGTACTTC.

V gene TRBV5-1 combines with J gene TRBJ2-5, with a weak D call TRBD1 (5 bases). The germline gives CDR1 SGHRS, CDR2 YFSETQ. Trimming removed 0 bases from V and 4 bases from J, with 16 bases in between. This CDR3 is 16 amino acids long. The CDR3 sequence: CASSLAGSGKGETQYF. The CDR3 DNA reads as TGCGCCAGCAGCTTGGCCGGGTCAGGGAAGGGAGAGACCCAGTACTTC.

This clonotype was seen more than once but under ten times. The chain employs TRBV29-1 and TRBJ2-5; D remains unclear. The V gene lost 5 bases and the J gene lost 4 bases, with 8 bases spanning the gap. This CDR3 region has 11 residues. The germline gives CDR1 SQVTM, CDR2 ANQGSEA. The CDR3 region is CSVKGSETQYF. The CDR3 region has the DNA TGCAGCGTTAAGGGTTCAGAGACCCAGTACTTC.

This clonotype was detected many times. The J gene is TRBJ2-1, the V gene TRBV2; perhaps D is TRBD1 or TRBD2 (6 bases each). Germline V gene sequence: CDR1 SNHLY, CDR2 FYNNEI. This CDR3 is built from 12 residues. The V gene lost 6 bases and the J gene lost 9 bases, with 12 bases spanning the gap. The CDR3 nucleotides read TGTGCCAGCAGGAAGGGGGGAGGTGAGCAGTTCTTC. Translating gives CASRKGGGEQFF.

The table lists this clonotype with a count of one. This sequence joins TRBV6-2 or TRBV6-3 and TRBJ2-1; either TRBD1 or TRBD2 may fit D (5 bases each). V was pared by 6 bases and J by 7 bases, with 22 bases between. This CDR3 is 16 amino acids long. Looked up from germline, CDR1 is MNHEY and CDR2 is SVGEGT. This CDR3 is CASRKRGWSSGNEQFF. The CDR3 DNA sequence: TGTGCCAGCAGGAAGAGGGGTTGGAGCTCGGGTAATGAGCAGTTCTTC.

The CDR3 here is CASSPAQGATGELFF. The CDR3 DNA reads as TGTGCCAGCTCACCCGCACAGGGGGCCACCGGGGAGCTGTTTTTT. The chain joins TRBV18 to TRBJ2-2; 9 bases are shared with TRBD1. Trimming at V came to 3 bases and at J to 4 bases, leaving 3 bases not matched to a gene. This CDR3 is built from 15 residues. The germline V gene has CDR1 KGHSH and CDR2 LQKENI.

This clonotype was recorded at least ten times. The rearrangement uses TRBV20-1 and TRBJ2-3; D is uncertain. The V and J ends lost 8 bases and 3 bases respectively, with 12 bases between them. The V gene's germline CDR1 is DFQATT and CDR2 SNEGSKA (reference sequence). The CDR3 consists of 12 residues. Here the CDR3 DNA reads TGCAGTACCCGGCCTGGAACAGATACGCAGTATTTT. Amino acid sequence: CSTRPGTDTQYF.